Sequencing of this T cell receptor beta chain was carried out in a study of cytomegalovirus exposure and HLA in healthy donors. 13 Jbeta primers and 60 Vbeta primers were used for the PCR. The method was immunoSEQ multiplex PCR; TCRdb's version includes in-frame clones alone and lacks a portion of them. This table holds more than 95,000 clones, about four fifths found once. CDR1 and CDR2 from the germline V gene are SGDLS and YYNGEE. With 4 bases clipped from V and 5 bases from J, the junction kept 14 bases outside the gene matches. The CDR3 consists of 17 residues. The receptor comes from a woman in her seventies in good health and CMV-seropositive. The chain recombines TRBV9 with TRBJ1-1; 10 positions match TRBD1. Sequencing was performed on PBMCs. The CDR3 DNA reads TGTGCCAGCAGCCCAGAGGGGACAGGGGTGTCCTGGACTGAAGCTTTCTTT. Protein sequence: CASSPEGTGVSWTEAFF.